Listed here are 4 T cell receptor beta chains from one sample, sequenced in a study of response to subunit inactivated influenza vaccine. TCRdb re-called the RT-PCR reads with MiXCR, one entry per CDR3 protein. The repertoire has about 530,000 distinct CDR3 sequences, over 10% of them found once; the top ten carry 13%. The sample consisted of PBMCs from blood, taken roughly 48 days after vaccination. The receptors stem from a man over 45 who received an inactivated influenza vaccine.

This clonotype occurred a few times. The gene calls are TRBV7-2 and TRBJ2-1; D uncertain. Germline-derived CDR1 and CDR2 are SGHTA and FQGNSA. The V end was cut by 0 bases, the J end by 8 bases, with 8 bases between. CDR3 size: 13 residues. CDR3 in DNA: TGTGCCAGCAGCTTAGCGAGGATCGATGAGCAGTTCTTC. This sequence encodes CASSLARIDEQFF.

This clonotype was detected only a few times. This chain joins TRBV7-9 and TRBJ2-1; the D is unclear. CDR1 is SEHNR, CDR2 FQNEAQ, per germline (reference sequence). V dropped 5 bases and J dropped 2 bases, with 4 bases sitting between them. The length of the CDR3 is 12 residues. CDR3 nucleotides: TGTGCCAGCAGCGGAACCTACAATGAGCAGTTCTTC. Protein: CASSGTYNEQFF.

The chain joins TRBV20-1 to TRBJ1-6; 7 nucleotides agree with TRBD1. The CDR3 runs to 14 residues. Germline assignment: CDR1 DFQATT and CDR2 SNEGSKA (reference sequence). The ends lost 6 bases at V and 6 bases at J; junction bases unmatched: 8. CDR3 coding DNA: TGCAGTGCGGCGAGGACAGGTTCTAATTCACCCCTCCACTTT. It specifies CSAARTGSNSPLHF.

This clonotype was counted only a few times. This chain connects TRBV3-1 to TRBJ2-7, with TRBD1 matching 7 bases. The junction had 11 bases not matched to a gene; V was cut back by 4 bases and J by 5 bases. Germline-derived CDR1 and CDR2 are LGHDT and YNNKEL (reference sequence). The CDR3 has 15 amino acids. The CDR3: CASSPENRGTHEQYF. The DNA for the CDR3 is TGTGCCAGCAGCCCAGAGAACAGGGGAACCCACGAGCAGTACTTC.